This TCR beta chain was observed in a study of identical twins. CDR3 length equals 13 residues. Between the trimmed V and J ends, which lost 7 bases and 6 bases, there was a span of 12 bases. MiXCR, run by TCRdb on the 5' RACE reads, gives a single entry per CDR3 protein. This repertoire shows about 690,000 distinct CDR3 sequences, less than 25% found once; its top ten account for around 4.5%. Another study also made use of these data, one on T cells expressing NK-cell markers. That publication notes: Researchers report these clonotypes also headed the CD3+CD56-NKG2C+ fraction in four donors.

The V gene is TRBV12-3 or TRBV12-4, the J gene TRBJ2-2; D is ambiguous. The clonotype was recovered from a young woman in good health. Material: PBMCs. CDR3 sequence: CASTAGGPGELFF. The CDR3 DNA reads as TGTGCCAGCACGGCAGGCGGTCCCGGGGAGCTGTTTTTT.